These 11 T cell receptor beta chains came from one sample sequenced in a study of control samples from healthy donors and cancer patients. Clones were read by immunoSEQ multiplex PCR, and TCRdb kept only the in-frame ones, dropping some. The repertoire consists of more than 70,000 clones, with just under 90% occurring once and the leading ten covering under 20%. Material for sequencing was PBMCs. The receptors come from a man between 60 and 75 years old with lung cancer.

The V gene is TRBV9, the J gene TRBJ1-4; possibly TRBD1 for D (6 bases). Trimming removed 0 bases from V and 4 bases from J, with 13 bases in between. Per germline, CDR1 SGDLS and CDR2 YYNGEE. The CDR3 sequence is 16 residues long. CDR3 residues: CASSVALGQSNEKLFF. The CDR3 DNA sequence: TGTGCCAGCAGCGTAGCTCTTGGACAGAGTAATGAAAAACTGTTTTTT.

The CDR3 DNA reads TGTGCCAGCAGTGAACTGACAGGCTACAATGAAAAACTGTTTTTT. Its protein is CASSELTGYNEKLFF. This rearrangement joins TRBV6-1 to TRBJ1-4, with D possibly being TRBD1 (6 bases). V was cut by 2 bases and J by 5 bases, with 12 bases left in between. The CDR3 contains 15 residues. Germline assignment: CDR1 MNHNS and CDR2 SASEGT.

CDR3 loop: CASSFQDTEAFF. The CDR3 DNA is TGCGCCAGCAGCTTTCAGGACACTGAAGCTTTCTTT. The rearrangement links TRBV5-1 to TRBJ1-1, with D unclear. V lost 2 bases, J lost 3 bases, and 5 bases lay in between. The CDR3 spans 12 residues. Germline CDR1 is SGHRS and CDR2 is YFSETQ.

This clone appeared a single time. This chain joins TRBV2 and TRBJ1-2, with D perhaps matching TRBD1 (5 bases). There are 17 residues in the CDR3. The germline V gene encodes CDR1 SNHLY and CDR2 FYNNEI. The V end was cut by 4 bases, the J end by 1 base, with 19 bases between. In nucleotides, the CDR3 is TGTGCCAGCAGTGGTCGGATCGGTCTAGACAGTAACTATGGCTACACCTTC. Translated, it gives CASSGRIGLDSNYGYTF.

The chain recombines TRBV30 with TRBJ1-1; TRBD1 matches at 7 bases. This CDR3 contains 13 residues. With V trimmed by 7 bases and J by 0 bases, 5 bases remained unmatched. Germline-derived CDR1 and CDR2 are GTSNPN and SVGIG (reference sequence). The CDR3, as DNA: TGTGCCTCGCAGGGGGGGATGAACACTGAAGCTTTCTTT. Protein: CASQGGMNTEAFF.

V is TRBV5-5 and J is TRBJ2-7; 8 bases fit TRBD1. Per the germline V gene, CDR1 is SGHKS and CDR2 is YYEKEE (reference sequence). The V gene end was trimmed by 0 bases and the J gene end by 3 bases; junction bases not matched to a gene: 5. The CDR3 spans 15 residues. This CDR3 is CASSLDRGFYYEQYV. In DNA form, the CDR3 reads TGTGCCAGCAGCTTGGACAGGGGGTTCTACTACGAGCAGTACGTC.

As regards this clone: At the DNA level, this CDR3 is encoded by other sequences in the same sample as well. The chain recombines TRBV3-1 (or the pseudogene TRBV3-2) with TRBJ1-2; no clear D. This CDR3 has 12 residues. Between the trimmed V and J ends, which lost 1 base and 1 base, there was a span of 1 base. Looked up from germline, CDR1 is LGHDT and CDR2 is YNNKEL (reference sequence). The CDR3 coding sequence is TGTGCCAGCAGCCAAGTTAACTATGGCTACACCTTC. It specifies CASSQVNYGYTF.

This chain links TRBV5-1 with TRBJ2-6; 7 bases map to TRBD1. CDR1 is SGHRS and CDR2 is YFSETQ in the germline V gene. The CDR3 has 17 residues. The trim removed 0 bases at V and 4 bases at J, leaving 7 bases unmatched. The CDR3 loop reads CASSLVGQAYGANVLTF. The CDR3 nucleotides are TGCGCCAGCAGCTTGGTAGGACAGGCTTACGGGGCCAACGTCCTGACTTTC.

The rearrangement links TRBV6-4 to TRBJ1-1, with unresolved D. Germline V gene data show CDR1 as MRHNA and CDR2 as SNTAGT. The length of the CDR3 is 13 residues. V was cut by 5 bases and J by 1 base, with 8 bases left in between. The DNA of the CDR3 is TGTGCCAGCAGTCAGGTGGAGAACACTGAAGCTTTCTTT. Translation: CASSQVENTEAFF.

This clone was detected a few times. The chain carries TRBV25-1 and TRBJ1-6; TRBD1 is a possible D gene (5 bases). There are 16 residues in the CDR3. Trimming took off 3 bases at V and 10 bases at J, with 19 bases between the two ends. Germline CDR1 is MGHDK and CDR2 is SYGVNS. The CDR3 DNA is TGTGCCAGCAGTGACCCCACGGGGGGAAGGGGCTCACCCCTCCACTTT. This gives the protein CASSDPTGGRGSPLHF.

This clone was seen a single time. CDR3 sequence (DNA): TGCAGTGCTATCCAAGGGGCTGAAGCTTTCTTT. Residues: CSAIQGAEAFF. This chain connects TRBV20-1 to TRBJ1-1; TRBD1 might be the D (5 bases). The CDR3 has 11 residues. Germline CDR1 and CDR2: DFQATT and SNEGSKA (reference sequence). Trimming cost V 4 bases and J 6 bases, with 9 bases left between them.